The sequence of this TCR beta chain was determined in a study of shared clonotypes between healthy human individuals. Background on the study: Ranging from 18 to 49 in age, donors were two women and three men.

The CDR3 totals 14 residues. Germline V gene data show CDR1 as SGDLS and CDR2 as YYNGEE. J gave up 3 bases and V 8 bases, and 9 bases lay outside the gene matches. Some clones are missing from TCRdb's copy, which holds only in-frame ones; the method was immunoSEQ multiplex PCR. The sample yields some 2.3 million clones, approximately 95% seen once. The study drew all its donors from Caucasian adults living in Nashville, Tennessee. The authors divided CD4+ cells into CD45RA+ naive and CD45RA-negative memory subsets. Material: naive CD4+ T cells from PBMCs. Subset reported: CD45RA+ positively selected. This clonotype was obtained from a man aged 18-30 years in good health. Some clones in this sample may be carry-over from other donors' samples. The chain links TRBV9 to TRBJ2-7; 9 bases match TRBD2. The CDR3 DNA is TGTGCCAGGATAGCTCTAGCGGGGAACTACGAGCAGTACTTC. Its translation is CARIALAGNYEQYF. The variable domain in full, with the rest retrieved from reference TRBV9 and TRBJ2-7, is DSGVTQTPKHLITATGQRVTLRCSPRSGDLSVYWYQQSLDQGLQFLIQYYNGEERAKGNILERFSAQQFPDLHSELNLSSLELGDSALYFCARIALAGNYEQYFGPGTRLTVT.